The 20 T cell receptor beta chains listed next were all sequenced from one sample in a study of CXCR3-negative and CXCR3-positive naive CD8 T cells. Whole-study findings and limits: Compared with CXCR3-negative naive cells, CXCR3-positive naive cells showed more hydrophobic TRB CDR3s.

No cognate antigen is known for these TCRs. UMI-labeled 5' RACE yielded the TRB cDNA libraries. TCRdb re-called the 5' RACE reads and shows each CDR3 protein once, DNA omitted. The sample holds around 140,000 distinct CDR3 sequences. Sequenced input: naive CXCR3+ CD8+ T cells from blood. Stated subset: CD45RO-CCR7+CD27+CD95- naive CD8+ T cells expressing CXCR3 (TNR3+). All receptors derive from a human donor in good health. Some clones in this sample may be carry-over from other donors' samples.

The chain combines TRBV15 with TRBJ1-2; TCRdb reports TRBD1, a call that lacks DNA to check it against. CDR3 length equals 16 residues. Germline assignment: CDR1 LNHNV and CDR2 YYDKDF (reference sequence). CDR3 amino acids: CATSRDYPLRGYGYTF.

The rearrangement links TRBV5-1 to TRBJ2-1; TCRdb's assignment of TRBD2 cannot be checked, as there is no DNA. CDR3 size: 15 residues. Germline V gene sequence: CDR1 SGHRS, CDR2 YFSETQ. Here the CDR3 reads CASSHGEGGYNEQFF.

The chain is built from TRBV7-6 and TRBJ2-7; TCRdb gives TRBD1 as the D gene, but with no DNA this cannot be confirmed. Germline CDR1 reads SGHVS; CDR2 reads FNYEAQ. The CDR3 is made up of 15 amino acids. CDR3 sequence reads: CASSLDRENTYEQYF.

The rearrangement uses TRBV6-5 and TRBJ2-3; without DNA, the TCRdb call of TRBD1 cannot be checked. The length of the CDR3 is 19 residues. Looked up from germline, CDR1 is MNHEY and CDR2 is SVGAGI. This CDR3 is CASSYSSRGEGSVTDTQYF.

V gene TRBV7-9 combines with J gene TRBJ2-1; TCRdb calls TRBD1, which cannot be checked without DNA. Germline V gene data show CDR1 as SEHNR and CDR2 as FQNEAQ (reference sequence). The CDR3 is 12 amino acids. CDR3 protein: CASSTPGYEQFF.

V is TRBV29-1 and J is TRBJ2-1; TCRdb gives TRBD2 as the D gene, but with no DNA this cannot be confirmed. CDR1 and CDR2 from the germline V gene are SQVTM and ANQGSEA. CDR3 length: 17 residues. CDR3 sequence reads: CSVEDSRTSGRHNEQFF.

The V gene is TRBV6-5, the J gene TRBJ1-1; TCRdb's D call, TRBD1, is unchecked because there is no DNA. This CDR3 region has 16 residues. Germline lookup yields CDR1 MNHEY and CDR2 SVGAGI. CDR3 residues: CASSYSGTGFNTEAFF.

The chain carries TRBV15 and TRBJ2-3. Germline values: CDR1 LNHNV, CDR2 YYDKDF (reference sequence). The CDR3 consists of 14 residues. CDR3 protein: CATSRVRETDTQYF.

The rearrangement uses TRBV6-5 and TRBJ1-1; the TRBD1 assignment by TCRdb is unverifiable without DNA. There are 13 residues in the CDR3. Germline loops: CDR1 MNHEY, CDR2 SVGAGI. Here the CDR3 reads CASGTGINTEAFF.

The chain employs TRBV14 and TRBJ2-7; TCRdb proposes TRBD2, but this gene call is untestable without DNA. This CDR3 is built from 15 residues. From germline, CDR1 is SGHDN and CDR2 FVKESK. CDR3 amino acids: CASSQVYSTSGEQYF.

This rearrangement joins TRBV4-3 to TRBJ2-7; the TRBD1 assignment by TCRdb is unverifiable without DNA. CDR1 and CDR2 (germline): LGHNA, YSLEER. The CDR3 spans 15 residues. CDR3 amino acids: CASSQDPGALYEQYF.

The chain recombines TRBV29-1 with TRBJ2-5; TCRdb lists TRBD1, though no DNA is available to test this call. This CDR3 spans 13 amino acids. Germline V gene lookup returns CDR1 SQVTM and CDR2 ANQGSEA. CDR3 protein: CSVEVPGMGTQYF.

The chain couples TRBV10-3 to TRBJ2-5; TCRdb proposes TRBD2, but this gene call is untestable without DNA. CDR1 and CDR2 from the germline V gene are ENHRY and SYGVKD. This CDR3 comprises 16 residues. The chain's CDR3 is CAIRTESGGSGETQYF.

The rearrangement joins TRBV19 to TRBJ1-5; TCRdb's assignment of TRBD1 cannot be checked, as there is no DNA. Germline CDR1 is LNHDA and CDR2 is SQIVND (reference sequence). The CDR3 consists of 16 residues. The CDR3 here is CASKKGTRGLNQPRHF.

The chain couples TRBV2 to TRBJ1-5; TCRdb indicates TRBD1, and absent DNA this call remains unverified. The CDR3 consists of 14 residues. Germline CDR1 SNHLY, CDR2 FYNNEI. The CDR3 loop reads CASSLNGGDQPQHF.

This chain joins TRBV7-2 and TRBJ2-1; no DNA is available, so the TRBD2 call from TCRdb remains unchecked. This CDR3 comprises 18 residues. Germline CDR1 and CDR2: SGHTA and FQGNSA. This chain's CDR3 is CASSSAAHTPSERNEQFF. The variable domain in full, with the rest retrieved from reference TRBV7-2 and TRBJ2-1, is GAGVSQSPSNKVTEKGKDVELRCDPISGHTALYWYRQSLGQGLEFLIYFQGNSAPDKSGLPSDRFSAERTGGSVSTLTIQRTQQEDSAVYLCASSSAAHTPSERNEQFFGPGTRLTVL.

V usage is TRBV2 and J usage is TRBJ2-2. This CDR3 contains 14 residues. Germline assignment: CDR1 SNHLY and CDR2 FYNNEI. The CDR3 sequence: CASKVDASTGELFF.

The V call is TRBV7-9, the J call TRBJ1-3; TCRdb's assignment of TRBD1 cannot be checked, as there is no DNA. From germline, CDR1 is SEHNR and CDR2 FQNEAQ (reference sequence). The length of the CDR3 is 17 residues. The CDR3 is CASSPKPTGYSGNTIYF.

V is TRBV7-9 and J is TRBJ2-7; TCRdb indicates TRBD2, and absent DNA this call remains unverified. Germline V gene lookup returns CDR1 SEHNR and CDR2 FQNEAQ (reference sequence). The CDR3 totals 14 residues. Here the CDR3 reads CASSLYASAYEQYF.

The rearrangement joins TRBV25-1 to TRBJ2-3. CDR1 MGHDK and CDR2 SYGVNS come from the germline V gene. The CDR3 consists of 13 residues. This chain's CDR3 is CASSVGWADTQYF.